A single sample is the source of the 2 T cell receptor beta chains below, sequenced in a study of naive and memory T cell subsets. The beta constant-region primer was an equimolar mix of two oligonucleotides covering TRBC1 and TRBC2. TCRdb reanalysed the UMI-ligation and nested PCR reads using MiXCR and keeps one entry per CDR3 protein. Of 89,000 or so distinct CDR3 sequences in the sample, around 13% were seen once. The sample comprised central memory CD4+ T cells from blood. Every receptor here comes from a human donor in good health.

This clonotype has only a few counts. The chain recombines TRBV29-1 with TRBJ2-3, with a tentative D call TRBD2 (6 bases). The V and J ends lost 3 bases and 1 base respectively, with 8 bases between them. Looked up from germline, CDR1 is SQVTM and CDR2 is ANQGSEA. The CDR3 totals 13 residues. CDR3 residues: CSVERDGTDTQYF. The DNA for the CDR3 is TGCAGCGTTGAGCGGGATGGCACAGATACGCAGTATTTT.

In its sample, this clonotype was seen a few times. The chain carries TRBV5-6 and TRBJ1-2; perhaps TRBD1 as D (5 bases). The CDR3 is 15 amino acids. Germline V lookup: CDR1 SGHDT, CDR2 YYEEEE. The V gene lost 2 bases and the J gene lost 2 bases, with 13 bases spanning the gap. The CDR3 sequence: CASSFRQRSNYGYTF. The CDR3 nucleotides are TGTGCCAGCAGCTTCCGACAGCGTTCCAACTATGGCTACACCTTC.